A selection of T cell receptor beta chains follows, all from one sample in a study of follicular helper T cells after annual influenza vaccination. Clones were sequenced by immunoSEQ multiplex PCR, and TCRdb holds only the in-frame ones, with some missing. The sample lists about 14,000 clones, around four fifths seen once, with about 0.27% in the top ten. Sequencing was performed on CXCR5- memory CD4+ T cells sorted from blood, taken on the day of influenza vaccination. The receptors originated from an adult who received the influenza vaccine. Both conserved end residues are part of each CDR3. A D gene is named only where the DNA matches it firmly. The size of a clone is reported for some rows only, either as once, few or many, or as a class for expanded clones.

clone_size: few
v_call: TRBV2
j_call: TRBJ1-5
d_call: NA
cdr3_length: 12
cdr3_aa: CASRNREQPQHF
cdr3_nt: TGTGCCAGCAGGAACAGAGAGCAGCCCCAGCATTTT

clone_size: NA
v_call: TRBV19
j_call: TRBJ1-1
d_call: NA
cdr3_length: 13
cdr3_aa: CASMRGLNTEAFF
cdr3_nt: TGTGCCAGTATGAGAGGGTTGAACACTGAAGCTTTCTTT

clone_size: NA
v_call: TRBV7-8
j_call: TRBJ1-4
d_call: NA
cdr3_length: 15
cdr3_aa: CASSLLRMSNEKLFF
cdr3_nt: TGTGCCAGCAGCTTACTCAGGATGTCTAATGAAAAACTGTTTTTT

clone_size: NA
v_call: TRBV30
j_call: TRBJ2-3
d_call: NA
cdr3_length: 11
cdr3_aa: CAWSTTYTQYF
cdr3_nt: TGTGCCTGGAGTACCACATATACGCAGTATTTT

clone_size: few
v_call: TRBV18
j_call: TRBJ1-2
d_call: TRBD1
cdr3_length: 16
cdr3_aa: CASSPGTGVVSYGYTF
cdr3_nt: TGTGCCAGCTCACCAGGGACAGGGGTGGTGAGCTATGGCTACACCTTC

clone_size: NA
v_call: TRBV5-4
j_call: TRBJ1-1
d_call: NA
cdr3_length: 16
cdr3_aa: CASSLVRRETYTEAFF
cdr3_nt: TGTGCCAGCAGCTTGGTGAGGCGGGAAACTTACACTGAAGCTTTCTTT

clone_size: NA
v_call: TRBV18
j_call: TRBJ2-5
d_call: NA
cdr3_length: 12
cdr3_aa: CASSPPGETQYF
cdr3_nt: TGTGCCAGCTCACCACCAGGGGAGACCCAGTACTTC

clone_size: NA
v_call: TRBV28
j_call: TRBJ2-7
d_call: NA
cdr3_length: 11
cdr3_aa: CASSWAYEQYF
cdr3_nt: TGTGCCAGCAGTTGGGCGTACGAGCAGTACTTC

clone_size: NA
v_call: TRBV9
j_call: TRBJ1-3
d_call: NA
cdr3_length: 13
cdr3_aa: CASSDSSGNTIYF
cdr3_nt: TGTGCCAGCAGCGACAGCTCTGGAAACACCATATATTTT

clone_size: NA
v_call: TRBV19
j_call: TRBJ1-1
d_call: TRBD1
cdr3_length: 14
cdr3_aa: CASIRTGMNTEAFF
cdr3_nt: TGTGCCAGTATCAGGACAGGAATGAACACTGAAGCTTTCTTT

clone_size: NA
v_call: TRBV7-8
j_call: TRBJ2-5
d_call: NA
cdr3_length: 18
cdr3_aa: CASSLRGSRDTLGKTQYF
cdr3_nt: TGTGCCAGCAGCTTAAGGGGGTCCCGGGACACCCTCGGGAAGACCCAGTACTTC

clone_size: NA
v_call: TRBV28
j_call: TRBJ2-7
d_call: NA
cdr3_length: 13
cdr3_aa: CASNTFGGGEQYF
cdr3_nt: TGTGCCAGTAACACCTTCGGGGGCGGCGAGCAGTACTTC

clone_size: few
v_call: TRBV19
j_call: TRBJ2-2
d_call: TRBD1
cdr3_length: 16
cdr3_aa: CASSRRQGAVTGELFF
cdr3_nt: TGTGCCAGTAGTAGAAGACAGGGGGCGGTCACCGGGGAGCTGTTTTTT

clone_size: NA
v_call: TRBV4-1
j_call: TRBJ2-7
d_call: NA
cdr3_length: 15
cdr3_aa: CASSQGIEGGRLQYF
cdr3_nt: TGCGCCAGCAGCCAAGGAATAGAGGGGGGGCGGCTGCAGTACTTC

clone_size: NA
v_call: TRBV5-4
j_call: TRBJ2-3
d_call: NA
cdr3_length: 14
cdr3_aa: CASTKDPGTDTQYF
cdr3_nt: TGTGCCAGCACCAAAGATCCCGGCACAGATACGCAGTATTTT

clone_size: NA
v_call: TRBV18
j_call: TRBJ2-5
d_call: NA
cdr3_length: 14
cdr3_aa: CASSPAEGWETQYF
cdr3_nt: TGTGCCAGCTCACCTGCAGAGGGCTGGGAGACCCAGTACTTC

clone_size: NA
v_call: TRBV6-6
j_call: TRBJ2-5
d_call: NA
cdr3_length: 14
cdr3_aa: CASRSRGAQETQYF
cdr3_nt: TGTGCCAGCAGGTCCAGGGGGGCCCAAGAGACCCAGTACTTC

clone_size: NA
v_call: TRBV9
j_call: TRBJ2-7
d_call: NA
cdr3_length: 13
cdr3_aa: CASSVGPGDEQYF
cdr3_nt: TGTGCCAGCAGCGTAGGCCCAGGTGACGAGCAGTACTTC

clone_size: NA
v_call: TRBV23-1
j_call: TRBJ2-6
d_call: NA
cdr3_length: 16
cdr3_aa: CASSQFRVNGANVLTF
cdr3_nt: TGCGCCAGCAGTCAATTTAGAGTAAATGGGGCCAACGTCCTGACTTTC

clone_size: NA
v_call: TRBV7-2
j_call: TRBJ1-1
d_call: TRBD1
cdr3_length: 15
cdr3_aa: CASSLQGARVTEAFF
cdr3_nt: TGTGCCAGCAGCTTACAGGGGGCGCGTGTAACTGAAGCTTTCTTT

clone_size: NA
v_call: TRBV11-1
j_call: TRBJ2-3
d_call: TRBD2
cdr3_length: 15
cdr3_aa: CASSFSPGGGDTQYF
cdr3_nt: TGTGCCAGCAGCTTCTCTCCCGGGGGGGGCGATACGCAGTATTTT

clone_size: NA
v_call: TRBV7-2
j_call: TRBJ1-1
d_call: TRBD1
cdr3_length: 13
cdr3_aa: CASSTQGGTEAFF
cdr3_nt: TGTGCCAGCAGCACACAGGGGGGCACTGAAGCTTTCTTT

clone_size: NA
v_call: TRBV7-9
j_call: TRBJ1-1
d_call: NA
cdr3_length: 18
cdr3_aa: CASSPKYGRRAETTEAFF
cdr3_nt: TGTGCCAGCAGCCCGAAATACGGGCGGCGTGCGGAAACCACTGAAGCTTTCTTT

clone_size: once
v_call: TRBV29-1
j_call: TRBJ2-7
d_call: NA
cdr3_length: 14
cdr3_aa: CSARVNYRNYEQYF
cdr3_nt: TGCAGCGCCCGGGTGAACTATAGAAACTACGAGCAGTACTTC

clone_size: NA
v_call: TRBV6-1
j_call: TRBJ1-5
d_call: TRBD1
cdr3_length: 14
cdr3_aa: CASSIQGWNQPQHF
cdr3_nt: TGTGCCAGCAGTATACAGGGGTGGAATCAGCCCCAGCATTTT

clone_size: NA
v_call: TRBV7-2
j_call: TRBJ1-3
d_call: NA
cdr3_length: 16
cdr3_aa: CASSLYGQKPPNTIYF
cdr3_nt: TGTGCCAGCAGCCTTTACGGACAGAAACCACCAAACACCATATATTTT

clone_size: NA
v_call: TRBV5-1
j_call: TRBJ2-3
d_call: TRBD1
cdr3_length: 14
cdr3_aa: CASSWTGFTDTQYF
cdr3_nt: TGCGCCAGCAGCTGGACAGGCTTCACAGATACGCAGTATTTT

clone_size: NA
v_call: TRBV27
j_call: TRBJ2-5
d_call: NA
cdr3_length: 20
cdr3_aa: CASSLSAVRYPGQALGTQYF
cdr3_nt: TGTGCCAGCAGTTTAAGTGCCGTCCGGTATCCGGGGCAAGCTTTGGGGACCCAGTACTTC

clone_size: NA
v_call: TRBV15
j_call: TRBJ2-5
d_call: TRBD1
cdr3_length: 14
cdr3_aa: CATSRVDRKETQYF
cdr3_nt: TGTGCCACCAGCAGAGTGGACAGGAAAGAGACCCAGTACTTC

clone_size: NA
v_call: TRBV19
j_call: TRBJ1-5
d_call: NA
cdr3_length: 15
cdr3_aa: CASSMERVSNQPQHF
cdr3_nt: TGTGCCAGTAGTATGGAGAGGGTTAGCAATCAGCCCCAGCATTTT

clone_size: NA
v_call: TRBV9
j_call: TRBJ2-1
d_call: NA
cdr3_length: 14
cdr3_aa: CASSVAGANNEQFF
cdr3_nt: TGTGCCAGCAGCGTAGCGGGGGCGAACAATGAGCAGTTCTTC

clone_size: NA
v_call: TRBV4-3
j_call: TRBJ2-5
d_call: NA
cdr3_length: 16
cdr3_aa: CASSQENRGFQETQYF
cdr3_nt: TGCGCCAGCAGCCAGGAAAATCGGGGTTTTCAGGAGACCCAGTACTTC

clone_size: once
v_call: TRBV5-1
j_call: TRBJ1-4
d_call: NA
cdr3_length: 16
cdr3_aa: CASKWVPLLTNEKLFF
cdr3_nt: TGCGCCAGCAAGTGGGTCCCCCTGCTCACTAATGAAAAACTGTTTTTT

clone_size: NA
v_call: TRBV7-9
j_call: TRBJ1-3
d_call: NA
cdr3_length: 17
cdr3_aa: CASSLGVGRYSGNTIYF
cdr3_nt: TGTGCCAGCAGCTTAGGTGTGGGACGTTACTCTGGAAACACCATATATTTT

clone_size: NA
v_call: TRBV14
j_call: TRBJ1-2
d_call: TRBD1
cdr3_length: 13
cdr3_aa: CASSQPGGYGYTF
cdr3_nt: TGTGCCAGCAGCCAACCAGGGGGCTATGGCTACACCTTC